Described below is a single T cell receptor beta chain sequence and its context. CDR1 is MGHRA and CDR2 is YSYEKL in the germline V gene. The CDR3 is 16 residues long. The germline V and J ends were trimmed by 4 bases and 1 base, with 16 bases remaining between them. The entry originates in a study of graft-versus-host responses after intestinal transplantation. Here immunoSEQ multiplex PCR was the method, and the copy in TCRdb shows in-frame clones only, minus some. The table includes 18,000 or so clones, approximately 95% detected once. The rearrangement uses TRBV4-1 and TRBJ2-5; D is uncertain. The starting material was PBMCs, obtained 23 days after intestinal transplant. The clonotype comes from a human patient who received an intestinal transplant, so some T cells may come from the graft donor. The CDR3 region is CASSPYERVIQETQYF. The CDR3 nucleotides read TGCGCCAGCAGCCCGTATGAAAGGGTCATCCAAGAGACCCAGTACTTC.